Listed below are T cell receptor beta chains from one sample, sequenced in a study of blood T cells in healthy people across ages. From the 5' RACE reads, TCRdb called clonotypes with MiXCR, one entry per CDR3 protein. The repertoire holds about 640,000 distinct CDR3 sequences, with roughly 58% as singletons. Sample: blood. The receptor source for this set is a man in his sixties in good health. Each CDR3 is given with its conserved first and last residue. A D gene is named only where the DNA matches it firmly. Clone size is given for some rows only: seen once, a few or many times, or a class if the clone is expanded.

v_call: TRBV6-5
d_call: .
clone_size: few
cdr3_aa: CASSYSRDTLNSPLHF

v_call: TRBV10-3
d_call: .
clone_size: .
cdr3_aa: CAISGRGETQYF

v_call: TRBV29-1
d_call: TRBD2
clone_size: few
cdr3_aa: CSGRLALSTDTQYF

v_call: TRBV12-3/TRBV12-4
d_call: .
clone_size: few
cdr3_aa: CASSLGGLDTGELFF

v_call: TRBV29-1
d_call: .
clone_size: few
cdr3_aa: CSVVTPDSSYEQYF

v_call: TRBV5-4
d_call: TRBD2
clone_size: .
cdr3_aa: CASSADGGGLGKDTQYF

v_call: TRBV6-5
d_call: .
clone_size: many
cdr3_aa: CASSYSQGLPNEQFF

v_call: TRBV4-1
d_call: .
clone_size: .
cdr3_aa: CASGRPGQLYEQYF

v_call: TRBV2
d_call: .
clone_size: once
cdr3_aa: CASMGQRGSYETQYF

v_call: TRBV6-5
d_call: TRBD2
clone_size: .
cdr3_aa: CASTGLAITGELFF